The T cell receptor (beta chain) under discussion was sequenced for a study of cytomegalovirus exposure and HLA in healthy donors. Broader study findings: Clonal expansion was found to be greater in HLA-associated TCR beta chains than in equally common others in a later analysis.

This CDR3 spans 16 amino acids. Germline CDR1 is SGHVS and CDR2 is FNYEAQ. Trimming took 1 base from V and 3 from J, leaving 14 bases between them. Remarks on this clone: Its antigen is currently unknown.

The PCR was carried out with 60 Vbeta primers and 13 Jbeta primers. Repertoires were generated with immunoSEQ multiplex PCR, while TCRdb's copy carries only in-frame clones and drops some. The table records about 160,000 clones, roughly 80% of them present only once. The genes are TRBV7-6 and TRBJ2-3; tentative D call: TRBD2 (5 bases). Sequencing was performed on PBMCs. This TCR was sampled from a man aged 45-65 years in good health and CMV-seropositive. DNA of the CDR3: TGTGCCAGCAGCTTAGATCCAGAGACGGGGACAGATACGCAGTATTTT. This codes for CASSLDPETGTDTQYF.